This record concerns one T cell receptor beta chain sequence. The antigen is undetermined. The PCR contained 60 Vbeta and 13 Jbeta primers. TCRdb's copy holds only in-frame clones and misses some; the assay was immunoSEQ multiplex PCR. This sample yields about 190,000 clones, of which approximately 88% are seen a single time; 0.95% to 1.5% belongs to the top ten. This entry belongs to a study of cytomegalovirus exposure and HLA in healthy donors. Findings of the study overall: After further analysis at a later stage, 15,000 to 20,000 TCR beta sequences were associated with HLA alleles at 0.05 false discovery rate. Most TCR sequences were uncommon, yet certain public TCRs appeared in many donors.

This CDR3 contains 14 residues. V lost 5 bases, J lost 2 bases, and 11 bases lay in between. Germline loops: CDR1 SSHAT, CDR2 FNYEAQ (reference sequence). The clonotype comes from a boy aged 2 to 10 in good health and CMV-seronegative. Sequenced input: PBMCs. This chain links TRBV7-7 with TRBJ2-3; tentative D call: TRBD1 (6 bases). Written as DNA, the CDR3 is TGTGCCAGCAGCCCCAGGGGCCCCACAGATACGCAGTATTTT. Its translation: CASSPRGPTDTQYF. Combining the CDR3 with reference TRBV7-7 and TRBJ2-3 gives the whole variable domain GAGVSQSPRYKVTKRGQDVTLRCDPISSHATLYWYQQALGQGPEFLTYFNYEAQPDKSGLPSDRFSAERPEGSISTLTIQRTEQRDSAMYRCASSPRGPTDTQYFGPGTRLTVL.